This is a list of T cell receptor beta chains from one sample in a study of shared clonotypes between healthy human individuals. The data were produced by immunoSEQ multiplex PCR, yet TCRdb's version contains in-frame clones alone and is incomplete. Among about 2,200,000 clones listed, approximately 94% were seen once. Sample: naive CD8+ T cells from PBMCs. The origin of the receptors is a man younger than 35 in good health. Some clones in this sample may be carry-over from other donors' samples. Each CDR3 is given with its conserved first and last residue. D genes are given only for firm matches. Only part of the rows carry a size: once, few, many, or a class if the clone is expanded.

v_gene: TRBV11-3
d_gene: -
abundance: -
j_gene: TRBJ2-2
CDR3aa: CASSLDRSGELFF
CDR3nt: TGTGCCAGCAGCTTAGATCGGTCCGGGGAGCTGTTTTTT

v_gene: TRBV5-4
d_gene: TRBD2
abundance: -
j_gene: TRBJ2-3
CDR3aa: CASGRGSTDTQYF
CDR3nt: TGTGCCAGCGGGCGGGGGAGCACAGATACGCAGTATTTT

v_gene: TRBV6-4
d_gene: TRBD2
abundance: -
j_gene: TRBJ2-1
CDR3aa: CASTPGTGGRNEQFF
CDR3nt: TGTGCCAGCACTCCAGGCACGGGAGGGAGAAATGAGCAGTTCTTC

v_gene: TRBV9
d_gene: TRBD1
abundance: -
j_gene: TRBJ2-7
CDR3aa: CASSSQTGGVGEQYF
CDR3nt: TGTGCCAGCAGCTCCCAGACAGGGGGAGTTGGCGAGCAGTACTTC

v_gene: TRBV29-1
d_gene: TRBD1
abundance: -
j_gene: TRBJ2-7
CDR3aa: CSAAGFRVAGGINEQYF
CDR3nt: TGCAGCGCAGCAGGGTTTCGGGTGGCAGGGGGCATCAACGAGCAGTACTTC

v_gene: TRBV27
d_gene: TRBD1
abundance: -
j_gene: TRBJ2-7
CDR3aa: CASSLSPRTGAEYEQYF
CDR3nt: TGTGCCAGCAGTTTATCACCCCGGACAGGGGCGGAATACGAGCAGTACTTC

v_gene: TRBV28
d_gene: -
abundance: -
j_gene: TRBJ2-7
CDR3aa: CASSRGTEGSYEQYF
CDR3nt: TGTGCCAGCAGCCGCGGGACAGAGGGCTCCTACGAGCAGTACTTC

v_gene: TRBV4-1
d_gene: TRBD1
abundance: -
j_gene: TRBJ1-6
CDR3aa: CASSHPPDRGSSPLHF
CDR3nt: TGCGCCAGCAGCCATCCCCCGGACAGGGGAAGTTCACCCCTCCACTTT

v_gene: TRBV2
d_gene: -
abundance: -
j_gene: TRBJ2-7
CDR3aa: CASSAGHEQYF
CDR3nt: TGTGCCAGCAGTGCAGGCCACGAGCAGTACTTC

v_gene: TRBV7-6
d_gene: -
abundance: once
j_gene: TRBJ2-1
CDR3aa: CASSLGVGEQFF
CDR3nt: TGTGCCAGCAGCCTTGGGGTCGGAGAGCAGTTCTTC

v_gene: TRBV2
d_gene: -
abundance: few
j_gene: TRBJ1-5
CDR3aa: CASSEIGSGNQPQHF
CDR3nt: TGTGCCAGCAGTGAAATCGGGTCAGGGAATCAGCCCCAGCATTTT

v_gene: TRBV27
d_gene: TRBD2
abundance: -
j_gene: TRBJ2-1
CDR3aa: CASSLYWTSGRLRTPREQFF
CDR3nt: TGTGCCAGCAGTTTATATTGGACTAGCGGGAGGCTTCGTACCCCCCGGGAGCAGTTCTTC

v_gene: TRBV7-3
d_gene: -
abundance: -
j_gene: TRBJ2-7
CDR3aa: CASSPLGTSYEQYF
CDR3nt: TGTGCCAGCAGCCCCTTAGGGACCTCCTACGAGCAGTACTTC

v_gene: TRBV7-8
d_gene: -
abundance: once
j_gene: TRBJ1-2
CDR3aa: CASSLGQTDGYTF
CDR3nt: TGTGCCAGCAGCTTAGGGCAGACGGACGGCTACACCTTC

v_gene: TRBV27
d_gene: -
abundance: -
j_gene: TRBJ2-6
CDR3aa: CASSLMGSGANVLTF
CDR3nt: TGTGCCAGCAGTTTAATGGGCTCTGGGGCCAACGTCCTGACTTTC

v_gene: TRBV7-8
d_gene: TRBD1
abundance: -
j_gene: TRBJ2-7
CDR3aa: CASSPGGTGTHEQYF
CDR3nt: TGTGCCAGCAGCCCCGGCGGGACAGGGACCCACGAGCAGTACTTC

v_gene: TRBV6-5
d_gene: -
abundance: -
j_gene: TRBJ1-3
CDR3aa: CASSSGGPIYF
CDR3nt: TGTGCCAGCAGCAGCGGTGGGCCCATATATTTT

v_gene: TRBV15
d_gene: TRBD2
abundance: -
j_gene: TRBJ2-7
CDR3aa: CATSTQGLAGRYEQYF
CDR3nt: TGTGCCACCAGCACCCAGGGACTAGCGGGGAGGTACGAGCAGTACTTC

v_gene: TRBV5-1
d_gene: TRBD2
abundance: -
j_gene: TRBJ2-7
CDR3aa: CASSQSPLGLAGFYEQYF
CDR3nt: TGCGCCAGCAGCCAATCACCTCTGGGGCTAGCGGGATTCTACGAGCAGTACTTC

v_gene: TRBV5-1
d_gene: -
abundance: -
j_gene: TRBJ2-3
CDR3aa: CASSAGRGDTQYF
CDR3nt: TGCGCCAGCAGCGCCGGTAGGGGAGATACGCAGTATTTT

v_gene: TRBV19
d_gene: -
abundance: -
j_gene: TRBJ2-5
CDR3aa: CASSIRGKETQYF
CDR3nt: TGTGCCAGTAGTATTAGGGGGAAGGAGACCCAGTACTTC

v_gene: TRBV7-3
d_gene: -
abundance: -
j_gene: TRBJ2-3
CDR3aa: CASSLAGARGDTQYF
CDR3nt: TGTGCCAGCAGCTTAGCGGGGGCCAGGGGAGATACGCAGTATTTT

v_gene: TRBV7-2
d_gene: -
abundance: -
j_gene: TRBJ2-7
CDR3aa: CASSPRTLTYEQYF
CDR3nt: TGTGCCAGCAGCCCCCGGACACTGACCTACGAGCAGTACTTC

v_gene: TRBV19
d_gene: -
abundance: -
j_gene: TRBJ2-1
CDR3aa: CASSIGWDGTDEQFF
CDR3nt: TGTGCCAGTAGTATAGGGTGGGACGGCACGGATGAGCAGTTCTTC

v_gene: TRBV28
d_gene: -
abundance: once
j_gene: TRBJ2-7
CDR3aa: CASSLIPSYEQYF
CDR3nt: TGTGCCAGCAGTTTGATACCTAGCTACGAGCAGTACTTC

v_gene: TRBV29-1
d_gene: -
abundance: few
j_gene: TRBJ1-1
CDR3aa: CSVAWGLGGTEAFF
CDR3nt: TGCAGCGTTGCATGGGGGCTCGGGGGAACTGAAGCTTTCTTT

v_gene: TRBV7-3
d_gene: TRBD2
abundance: -
j_gene: TRBJ2-1
CDR3aa: CASSLTGLDNNEQFF
CDR3nt: TGTGCCAGCAGCTTAACGGGACTAGATAACAATGAGCAGTTCTTC

v_gene: TRBV28
d_gene: -
abundance: -
j_gene: TRBJ1-5
CDR3aa: CASSLLSNQPQHF
CDR3nt: TGTGCCAGCAGTTTGCTTAGCAATCAGCCCCAGCATTTT

v_gene: TRBV2
d_gene: -
abundance: -
j_gene: TRBJ2-7
CDR3aa: CASSELVSYEQYF
CDR3nt: TGTGCCAGCAGTGAACTAGTGTCGTACGAGCAGTACTTC

v_gene: TRBV7-2
d_gene: -
abundance: -
j_gene: TRBJ2-6
CDR3aa: CASSRLVLTF
CDR3nt: TGTGCCAGCAGCCGCCTTGTCCTGACTTTC

v_gene: TRBV7-9
d_gene: -
abundance: once
j_gene: TRBJ1-1
CDR3aa: CASSLDRGGEAFF
CDR3nt: TGTGCCAGCAGCCTTGACAGAGGCGGAGAAGCTTTCTTT

v_gene: TRBV5-5
d_gene: TRBD2
abundance: once
j_gene: TRBJ2-7
CDR3aa: CASSLAHRILAGNYEQYF
CDR3nt: TGTGCCAGCAGCTTGGCCCACCGAATACTAGCGGGGAACTACGAGCAGTACTTC

v_gene: TRBV7-3
d_gene: TRBD1
abundance: -
j_gene: TRBJ1-1
CDR3aa: CASSIGGQEAFF
CDR3nt: TGTGCCAGCAGCATCGGGGGACAGGAAGCTTTCTTT

v_gene: TRBV28
d_gene: TRBD1
abundance: -
j_gene: TRBJ2-1
CDR3aa: CASSLSIGTGNEQFF
CDR3nt: TGTGCCAGCAGTCTCTCTATCGGGACAGGCAATGAGCAGTTCTTC

v_gene: TRBV11-2
d_gene: -
abundance: -
j_gene: TRBJ2-7
CDR3aa: CASSLGTYEQYF
CDR3nt: TGTGCCAGCAGCTTAGGTACCTACGAGCAGTACTTC

v_gene: TRBV19
d_gene: TRBD1
abundance: few
j_gene: TRBJ1-1
CDR3aa: CASREAGGYTEAFF
CDR3nt: TGTGCCAGTAGGGAGGCAGGGGGCTATACTGAAGCTTTCTTT

v_gene: TRBV15
d_gene: -
abundance: -
j_gene: TRBJ1-5
CDR3aa: CATSRGQNSNQPQHF
CDR3nt: TGTGCCACCAGCAGAGGACAAAATAGCAATCAGCCCCAGCATTTT

v_gene: TRBV28
d_gene: TRBD1
abundance: -
j_gene: TRBJ2-3
CDR3aa: CASGASGGGTDTQYF
CDR3nt: TGTGCCAGCGGCGCTTCAGGGGGCGGTACAGATACGCAGTATTTT

v_gene: TRBV19
d_gene: -
abundance: -
j_gene: TRBJ1-1
CDR3aa: CASSTLPGTWAAGTEAFF
CDR3nt: TGTGCCAGTAGTACCCTCCCCGGCACTTGGGCAGCGGGTACTGAAGCTTTCTTT

v_gene: TRBV9
d_gene: TRBD2
abundance: -
j_gene: TRBJ2-3
CDR3aa: CASSPLAGGPVDTQYF
CDR3nt: TGTGCCAGCAGCCCTCTAGCGGGAGGGCCCGTAGATACGCAGTATTTT

v_gene: TRBV19
d_gene: -
abundance: -
j_gene: TRBJ2-2
CDR3aa: CASSVLAVLNTGELFF
CDR3nt: TGTGCCAGTAGTGTATTAGCGGTACTAAACACCGGGGAGCTGTTTTTT

v_gene: TRBV10-3
d_gene: -
abundance: -
j_gene: TRBJ2-7
CDR3aa: CAISEALGRNEQYF
CDR3nt: TGTGCCATCAGTGAGGCTCTAGGGCGGAACGAGCAGTACTTC